This TCR beta chain comes out of a study of OX40 agonist ivuxolimab in advanced cancers. The overall study: Ivuxolimab, an agonistic anti-OX40 (CD134) antibody, was given to patients. Around 40% of patients had received prior checkpoint inhibitor therapy.

Study conclusions and caveats: On average, a greater number of expanded clones characterised CD8+ T cells relative to CD4+. At 0.1 to 3.0 mg/kg and by week 6, CD4+ and CD8+ T cells in the blood had expanded clonally.

Clones were sequenced by immunoSEQ multiplex PCR, and TCRdb holds only the in-frame ones, with some missing. The table has approximately 99,000 clones, approximately 94% seen once. Germline V gene data show CDR1 as WNHNN and CDR2 as SYGVQD (reference sequence). The CDR3 has 14 residues. The V and J ends lost 6 bases and 5 bases respectively, with 11 bases between them. Worth noting for this clone: Antigen unknown.

Specimen: CD4+ or CD8+ T cells sorted from blood, collected in a trial of the OX40 agonist ivuxolimab. The TCR was taken from an adult with an advanced solid tumor such as melanoma, head and neck, liver or kidney cancer. The rearrangement links TRBV10-1 to TRBJ1-6; D is undetermined. In DNA, the CDR3 is TGCGCCAGCAGCAGATTACGGAATAATTCACCCCTCCACTTT. It translates to CASSRLRNNSPLHF.